A single sample is the source of the 27 T cell receptor beta chains below, sequenced in a study of CD8 T cells in ankylosing spondylitis. TCRdb reanalysed the 5' RACE reads using MiXCR and keeps one entry per CDR3 protein. The profile covers about 280,000 distinct CDR3 sequences, with about 19% appearing a single time and roughly 8% taken by the ten largest. Sequences were obtained from blood, either unsorted or a sorted T cell fraction (not recorded which). The receptors stem from a male donor with ankylosing spondylitis or in good health (not recorded which).

This clonotype came up many times. This chain connects TRBV9 to TRBJ1-4; D uncertain. The ends were cut back, 0 bases at V and 7 bases at J, with 13 bases in the middle. Germline V gene data show CDR1 as SGDLS and CDR2 as YYNGEE. The length of the CDR3 is 15 residues. The CDR3 sequence is CASSVAGGPGEKLFF. Here the CDR3 DNA reads TGTGCCAGCAGCGTAGCCGGTGGCCCCGGTGAAAAACTGTTTTTT.

The chain couples TRBV5-1 to TRBJ2-1; D is undetermined. The CDR3 has 15 amino acids. V lost 4 bases to trimming and J lost 0 bases, with 11 bases between them. CDR1 and CDR2 from the germline V gene are SGHRS and YFSETQ. The CDR3: CASSPDTSSYNEQFF. CDR3 coding DNA: TGCGCCAGCAGCCCCGACACCAGCTCCTACAATGAGCAGTTCTTC.

The chain employs TRBV5-6 and TRBJ2-3; a weak D match, TRBD1 (6 bases). V lost 3 bases to trimming and J lost 4 bases, with 18 bases between them. The CDR3 runs 16 residues. The germline gives CDR1 SGHDT, CDR2 YYEEEE. The CDR3 protein is CASSSPRDKSADTQYF. DNA for the CDR3: TGTGCCAGCAGCTCCCCCCGGGACAAATCCGCAGATACGCAGTATTTT.

The V gene is TRBV12-3 or TRBV12-4, the J gene TRBJ2-5; TRBD1 aligns across 8 bases. The V and J ends lost 6 bases and 9 bases, in that order; junction bases with no gene match: 9. CDR3 length equals 13 residues. The CDR3 region has the DNA TGTGCCAGCAGCCGCCGGGACAGGTCGGCCCAGTACTTC. Amino acid sequence: CASSRRDRSAQYF.

This clonotype was counted only a few times. V usage is TRBV27 and J usage is TRBJ2-7; D might be TRBD1 (7 bases). The V end was cut by 2 bases, the J end by 3 bases, with 11 bases between. This CDR3 has 14 residues. CDR1 and CDR2 (germline): MNHEY, SMNVEV (reference sequence). The CDR3 DNA sequence: TGTGCCAGCAGTTTAGGGCAGGGGGGCTACGAGCAGTACGTC. It translates to CASSLGQGGYEQYV.

The table lists this clonotype with a few counts. The gene calls are TRBV7-6 and TRBJ2-3; 7 bases line up with TRBD1. Germline loops: CDR1 SGHVS, CDR2 FNYEAQ. V lost 5 bases to trimming and J lost 5 bases; unmatched junction nucleotides: 7. CDR3 length: 14 amino acids. The CDR3 region is CASSSGRGIDTQYF. CDR3 DNA: TGTGCCAGCAGCAGTGGCAGGGGGATAGATACGCAGTATTTT.

The chain has TRBV12-3 or TRBV12-4 and TRBJ2-2; D call uncertain. Deletions cut 1 base from V and 6 bases from J, with 12 bases between. The CDR3 spans 15 residues. The chain's CDR3 is CASSLVPGGAGELFF. Here the CDR3 DNA reads TGTGCCAGCAGTTTAGTTCCAGGTGGGGCCGGGGAGCTGTTTTTT.

This clonotype occurred a few times. V and J are TRBV19 and TRBJ1-4, with D unresolved. Germline CDR1 LNHDA, CDR2 SQIVND (reference sequence). The V and J ends lost 1 base and 5 bases respectively, with 17 bases between them. The CDR3 totals 17 residues. CDR3 DNA sequence: TGTGCCAGTAGTATAGGGGCGGTCAGGATGAAAAATGAAAAACTGTTTTTT. Translated, it gives CASSIGAVRMKNEKLFF.

The chain recombines TRBV27 with TRBJ2-3, with 8 bases aligning to TRBD2. Germline V gives CDR1 MNHEY, CDR2 SMNVEV (reference sequence). The J segment lost 2 bases and the V segment lost 4 bases, leaving 5 bases of the junction unmatched. This CDR3 has 15 residues. CDR3 DNA sequence: TGTGCCAGCAGTTGGGCTAGCGGGCCCACAGATACGCAGTATTTT. This translates into CASSWASGPTDTQYF.

The chain joins TRBV4-1 to TRBJ2-7, with D possibly being TRBD2 (6 bases). The ends were cut back, 6 bases at V and 3 bases at J, with 12 bases in the middle. CDR1 is MGHRA, CDR2 YSYEKL, per germline. The length of the CDR3 is 13 residues. CDR3 sequence reads: CASSLGTVYEQYV. The CDR3 DNA is TGCGCCAGCAGTCTCGGGACTGTCTACGAGCAGTACGTC.

The chain links TRBV28 to TRBJ1-2, with 7 bases matching TRBD1. In germline, CDR1 is MDHEN, CDR2 SYDVKM. CDR3 length: 15 amino acids. J lost 5 bases, V lost 4 bases, and 10 bases had no gene match. For the CDR3, the DNA is TGTGCCAGCAGTTGGAGGGGGCGTCCAAATTATGGCTACACCTTC. Its translation is CASSWRGRPNYGYTF.

This chain links TRBV5-1 with TRBJ2-1; possibly TRBD2 for D (5 bases). Per the germline V gene, CDR1 is SGHRS and CDR2 is YFSETQ. The CDR3 has 14 amino acids. V lost 0 bases and J lost 6, with 10 bases in between. The CDR3 sequence is CASSLDGLGNEQFF. CDR3 bases: TGCGCCAGCAGCTTGGACGGACTGGGCAATGAGCAGTTCTTC.

The rearrangement links TRBV5-1 to TRBJ2-3, with 8 bases aligning to TRBD2. V gave up 4 bases and J gave up 4 bases; unmatched junction bases: 8. CDR1 and CDR2 from the germline V gene are SGHRS and YFSETQ. The CDR3 length is 15 residues. The DNA of the CDR3 is TGCGCCAGCAGCCCCCTCAGCGGGAGCCCAGATACGCAGTATTTT. This sequence encodes CASSPLSGSPDTQYF.

With respect to this clonotype: Since a much larger clone is just one base distant, this may be a read error. The chain recombines TRBV4-2 with TRBJ2-6; TRBD1 aligns across 7 bases. This CDR3 is 16 amino acids long. Germline CDR1 LGHNA, CDR2 YNFKEQ. The CDR3 reads CTSSPSTGDGANVLTF. In nucleotides, the CDR3 is TGTACCAGCAGCCCCAGTACAGGGGACGGGGCCAACGTCCTGACTTTC.

The chain is built from TRBV11-2 and TRBJ1-2; D remains ambiguous. V lost 5 bases and J 5 bases, leaving 18 bases between the germline ends. This CDR3 has 15 amino acids. The germline CDR1 and CDR2 sequences are SGHAT and FQNNGV. CDR3 sequence reads: CASSPDYNPQYGYTF. In DNA, the CDR3 is TGTGCCAGCAGCCCGGATTATAACCCTCAATATGGCTACACCTTC.

Worth noting for this clonotype: With a much larger clone just one base away, this may be a read error. This CDR3 is missing its conserved last phenylalanine or tryptophan, likely due to a read error. The chain links TRBV29-1 to TRBJ2-1; no definite D call. The CDR3 has 15 residues. The germline V gene has CDR1 SQVTM and CDR2 ANQGSEA. The V gene lost 1 base and the J gene lost 5 bases, with 15 bases spanning the gap. Written as DNA, the CDR3 is TGCAGCGTTGAAGGATTCGCCCAAAGCAACAATGAGCAGTTCTTA. Translated, it gives CSVEGFAQSNNEQFL.

There are many counts of this clonotype. The chain employs TRBV5-1 and TRBJ2-1; D gene ambiguous. Germline-derived CDR1 and CDR2 are SGHRS and YFSETQ. V dropped 4 bases and J dropped 8 bases, with 19 bases sitting between them. The CDR3 contains 15 residues. The DNA of the CDR3 is TGCGCCAGCAGCCCCAGTAGGCTTCTCGACGATGAGCAGTTCTTC. Residues: CASSPSRLLDDEQFF.

This sequence joins TRBV5-6 and TRBJ2-3, with D perhaps given as TRBD1 or TRBD2 (6 bases each). Germline assignment: CDR1 SGHDT and CDR2 YYEEEE. V lost 0 bases and J lost 7, with 15 bases in between. The CDR3 extends over 15 amino acids. Here the CDR3 reads CASSLVGGQSNTQYF. CDR3 DNA sequence: TGTGCCAGCAGCTTGGTAGGGGGGCAATCAAATACGCAGTATTTT.

This clonotype was seen a handful of times. The chain combines TRBV28 with TRBJ1-6; 7 nucleotides line up with TRBD1. The CDR3 runs to 16 residues. Trimming took 6 bases from V and 8 from J; bases not matched to a gene: 13. The V gene's germline CDR1 is MDHEN and CDR2 SYDVKM. The CDR3 DNA is TGTGCCAGCAGGGAAGTGAGGGGGCGCGGGTATTCACCCCTCCACTTT. Its protein is CASREVRGRGYSPLHF.

The chain has TRBV11-2 and TRBJ1-3; no clear D. The length of the CDR3 is 15 residues. V lost 4 bases, J lost 0 bases, and 10 bases lay in between. The germline gives CDR1 SGHAT, CDR2 FQNNGV. The CDR3 loop is CASSWEKASGNTIYF. For the CDR3, the DNA is TGTGCCAGCAGCTGGGAGAAGGCCTCTGGAAACACCATATATTTT.

This clonotype is medium-sized (0.01 to 0.1%) within its sample. The gene calls are TRBV5-6 and TRBJ2-2; D remains unclear. In germline, CDR1 is SGHDT, CDR2 YYEEEE. This CDR3 has 13 residues. Trimming left V 4 bases short and J 5 bases short, with 9 bases between. The CDR3 sequence is CASSASRTGELFF. Written as DNA, the CDR3 is TGTGCCAGCAGCGCATCCAGAACCGGGGAGCTGTTTTTT.

In this sample, this clonotype turned up a few times. The chain is built from TRBV5-1 and TRBJ2-1, with a weak D call TRBD1 (5 bases). Germline V gene sequence: CDR1 SGHRS, CDR2 YFSETQ. The CDR3 extends over 15 amino acids. The V end was cut by 4 bases, the J end by 0 bases, with 11 bases between. In nucleotides, the CDR3 is TGCGCCAGCAGCGGGGCGGAGAACTCCTACAATGAGCAGTTCTTC. Encoded protein: CASSGAENSYNEQFF.

The chain recombines TRBV4-1 with TRBJ1-1; no definite D call. Germline V CDR1 and CDR2: MGHRA, YSYEKL. This CDR3 spans 15 amino acids. The germline V and J ends were trimmed by 1 base and 0 bases, with 9 bases remaining between them. Here the CDR3 reads CASSQGSQMNTEAFF. DNA of the CDR3: TGCGCCAGCAGCCAAGGGAGCCAGATGAACACTGAAGCTTTCTTT.

The J gene is TRBJ1-1, the V gene TRBV5-1; D might be TRBD1 (5 bases). The CDR3 extends over 14 amino acids. Germline CDR1 reads SGHRS; CDR2 reads YFSETQ. Trimming pared 0 bases from V and 7 bases from J, leaving 13 bases between. CDR3 sequence reads: CASSLAEGAGEAFF. As DNA, the CDR3 is TGCGCCAGCAGCTTGGCCGAAGGGGCAGGTGAAGCTTTCTTT.

The chain uses TRBV12-3 or TRBV12-4 and TRBJ1-3; no definite D call. The CDR3 consists of 16 residues. V lost 3 bases, J lost 0 bases, and 12 bases lay in between. The CDR3 nucleotides are TGTGCCAGCAGTTTGGTCGGTTCCCTCTCTGGAAACACCATATATTTT. Amino acids: CASSLVGSLSGNTIYF.

This clonotype was recorded a few times. The chain has TRBV15 and TRBJ2-3; either TRBD1 or TRBD2 may supply D (5 bases each). The germline gives CDR1 LNHNV, CDR2 YYDKDF (reference sequence). The CDR3 contains 15 residues. Deletions cut 1 base from V and 6 bases from J, with 14 bases between. CDR3 in DNA: TGTGCCACCAGCAGAGTCTCCTTTAGGGACGATACGCAGTATTTT. The encoded protein is CATSRVSFRDDTQYF.

The sample holds a few counts of this clonotype. V gene TRBV12-3 or TRBV12-4 combines with J gene TRBJ2-2; 10 bases align to TRBD2. CDR3 size: 17 residues. Trimming at V came to 1 base and at J to 2 bases, leaving 4 bases not matched to a gene. For the CDR3, the DNA is TGTGCCAGCAGTTTAGGTAGCGGGAGGACTAACACCGGGGAGCTGTTTTTT. It specifies CASSLGSGRTNTGELFF.